These 8 T cell receptor beta chains were all obtained from the same sample, sequenced in a study of T cells in Graves' hyperthyroidism and ophthalmopathy. TCR beta CDR3 region amplification was performed from RNA transcripts. First-round RT-PCR with HTBI primers amplified the TCR CDR3 region. Each CDR3 protein is one row after TCRdb ran MiXCR on the multiplex PCR reads. The data show hundreds of thousands of distinct CDR3 sequences, about 16% seen once. The sequenced sample was blood. These receptors originate from a woman aged 25 to 39 with Graves' hyperthyroidism.

The chain couples TRBV7-3 to TRBJ2-7; 9 bases fit TRBD2. The CDR3 length is 15 residues. Germline CDR1 reads SGHTA; CDR2 reads FQGTGA. V shed 0 bases, J shed 3 bases, and the junction held 3 bases outside the gene matches. CDR3 region: CASSLTSGSLYEQYF. The CDR3 coding sequence is TGTGCCAGCAGCTTAACTAGCGGGAGCCTCTACGAGCAGTACTTC.

In DNA form, the CDR3 reads TGTGCCAGCAGCCCCTCGGCACAGACCTTCGAGCAGTACTTC. This sequence encodes CASSPSAQTFEQYF. The rearrangement joins TRBV7-9 to TRBJ2-7; D is uncertain. Germline loops: CDR1 SEHNR, CDR2 FQNEAQ (reference sequence). The CDR3 extends over 14 amino acids. V lost 5 bases to trimming and J lost 6 bases, with 17 bases between them.

The V call is TRBV19, the J call TRBJ2-7; D is uncertain. The germline V and J ends were trimmed by 7 bases and 6 bases, with 16 bases remaining between them. CDR3 length: 13 residues. Germline CDR1 LNHDA, CDR2 SQIVND (reference sequence). The CDR3: CASNPARGFEQYF. The CDR3 bases are TGTGCCAGTAACCCAGCCCGTGGGTTCGAGCAGTACTTC. Together with reference TRBV19 and TRBJ2-7, the CDR3 gives the full variable domain: DGGITQSPKYLFRKEGQNVTLSCEQNLNHDAMYWYRQDPGQGLRLIYYSQIVNDFQKGDIAEGYSVSREKKESFPLTVTSAQKNPTAFYLCASNPARGFEQYFGPGTRLTVT.

To note about this clonotype: A clone one base away is much larger, so this may be a read error. V is TRBV30 and J is TRBJ2-3; 10 nucleotides align to TRBD2. Germline CDR1 and CDR2: GTSNPN and SVGIG (reference sequence). The CDR3 has 15 residues. The J segment lost 7 bases and the V segment lost 0 bases, leaving 7 bases of the junction unmatched. The CDR3 sequence is CAWSVGLAGANTQYF. Here the CDR3 DNA reads TGTGCCTGGAGTGTCGGTCTAGCGGGAGCAAATACGCAGTATTTT.

This rearrangement joins TRBV28 to TRBJ2-3; 7 positions match TRBD2. The CDR3 has 14 residues. The ends lost 6 bases at V and 3 bases at J; junction bases unmatched: 6. CDR1 is MDHEN, CDR2 SYDVKM, per germline. The CDR3 spells CASRAAGETDTQYF. For the CDR3, the DNA is TGTGCCAGCAGAGCGGCGGGAGAAACAGATACGCAGTATTTT. The whole variable domain, filled in from reference TRBV28 and TRBJ2-3, reads DVKVTQSSRYLVKRTGEKVFLECVQDMDHENMFWYRQDPGLGLRLIYFSYDVKMKEKGDIPEGYSVSREKKERFSLILESASTNQTSMYLCASRAAGETDTQYFGPGTRLTVL.

This clonotype was found a few times. CDR3: CSATSNAYNEQFF. For the CDR3, the DNA is TGCAGTGCGACCTCCAACGCCTACAATGAGCAGTTCTTC. This sequence joins TRBV20-1 and TRBJ2-1; D not certain. Germline lookup yields CDR1 DFQATT and CDR2 SNEGSKA (reference sequence). V lost 6 bases to trimming and J lost 2 bases, with 11 bases between them. CDR3 length equals 13 residues.

V is TRBV4-2 and J is TRBJ2-7; D gene uncertain. The CDR3 consists of 15 residues. Germline CDR1 reads LGHNA; CDR2 reads YNFKEQ. V gave up 0 bases and J gave up 5 bases, with 14 bases separating them. CDR3 region: CASSQDGRPVDEQYF. CDR3 nucleotide sequence: TGTGCCAGCAGCCAAGATGGCCGTCCTGTGGACGAGCAGTACTTC.

This clonotype was counted at least ten times. The CDR3 region is CASSPGTARSSTEAFF. The CDR3 nucleotides are TGTGCCAGCAGTCCTGGGACCGCCCGGTCGAGTACTGAAGCTTTCTTT. The genes are TRBV27 and TRBJ1-1, with TRBD1 as a possible D gene (5 bases). The CDR3 runs to 16 residues. The germline V gene has CDR1 MNHEY and CDR2 SMNVEV (reference sequence). Trimming shortened V by 5 bases and J by 5 bases, and 21 bases separated the two germline ends.